These 29 T cell receptor beta chains were all obtained from the same sample, sequenced in a study of T cell clones after liver transplantation. The method was immunoSEQ multiplex PCR; TCRdb's version includes in-frame clones alone and lacks a portion of them. Of about 74,000 clones in the sample, 80% were seen once. Here the sequenced sample was CD4+ T cells from blood, taken before liver transplant. These receptors were taken from a human donor who received a liver transplant.

The V gene is TRBV11-2, the J gene TRBJ1-1; TRBD1 agrees at 7 bases. Germline V gives CDR1 SGHAT, CDR2 FQNNGV. The CDR3 is made up of 13 amino acids. V trimming: 4 bases; J trimming: 4 bases; junction bases outside the gene matches: 3. DNA of the CDR3: TGTGCCAGCAGCTATACAGGGGCCACTGAAGCTTTCTTT. As protein: CASSYTGATEAFF.

The rearrangement links TRBV4-2 to TRBJ1-5; no definite D call. Germline V CDR1 and CDR2: LGHNA, YNFKEQ. The V gene lost 3 bases and the J gene lost 3 bases, with 15 bases spanning the gap. This CDR3 is 16 amino acids long. This CDR3 is CASSQSAVPPNQPQHF. The CDR3 DNA reads TGTGCCAGCAGCCAGTCAGCAGTACCTCCCAATCAGCCCCAGCATTTT.

The rearrangement uses TRBV10-1 and TRBJ2-3; a possible D gene is TRBD2 (5 bases). The germline CDR1 and CDR2 sequences are WNHNN and SYGVQD (reference sequence). The CDR3 totals 15 residues. V was trimmed by 3 bases and J by 5 bases, leaving 15 bases between them. The CDR3 DNA is TGCGCCAGCAGTGATCTTAGGACTGTTGGAGATACGCAGTATTTT. Translation gives CASSDLRTVGDTQYF.

This clone was recorded once. One end of the junction varies from germline; a read error may be responsible. This rearrangement joins TRBV7-7 to TRBJ2-3; D call uncertain. This CDR3 comprises 13 residues. Germline loops: CDR1 SSHAT, CDR2 FNYEAQ (reference sequence). CDR3 sequence: CASSSLPGDTQYF. CDR3 nucleotide sequence: TGTGCTAGCAGCTCTTTGCCTGGAGATACGCAGTATTTT.

This clone has just a few counts. The J gene is TRBJ1-2, the V gene TRBV28; no reliable D call. The V gene lost 6 bases and the J gene lost 1 base, with 12 bases spanning the gap. This CDR3 is 14 amino acids long. Germline-derived CDR1 and CDR2 are MDHEN and SYDVKM. The CDR3 loop reads CASSRPDVNYGYTF. The DNA for the CDR3 is TGTGCCAGCAGCCGCCCGGACGTTAACTATGGCTACACCTTC.

The chain uses TRBV6-1 and TRBJ2-1, with 7 bases matching TRBD2. The V gene end was trimmed by 2 bases and the J gene end by 3 bases; junction bases not matched to a gene: 4. Germline V gene lookup returns CDR1 MNHNS and CDR2 SASEGT. There are 15 residues in the CDR3. Written as DNA, the CDR3 is TGTGCCAGCAGTGAATTCCTAGCGGACTACAATGAGCAGTTCTTC. Its translation is CASSEFLADYNEQFF.

The gene calls are TRBV19 and TRBJ2-3; D is perhaps TRBD1 or TRBD2 (5 bases each). The CDR3 is 18 residues long. The ends were cut back, 3 bases at V and 0 bases at J, with 19 bases in the middle. Germline-derived CDR1 and CDR2 are LNHDA and SQIVND (reference sequence). CDR3 sequence: CASSIRVGTSGSTDTQYF. The CDR3 bases are TGTGCCAGTAGTATTCGGGTTGGGACCAGCGGTAGCACAGATACGCAGTATTTT.

This chain links TRBV7-6 with TRBJ1-5; possibly TRBD1 for D (5 bases). V was shortened by 4 bases and J by 6 bases, with 13 bases between the two germline ends. The germline V gene has CDR1 SGHVS and CDR2 FNYEAQ. CDR3 length: 14 amino acids. The CDR3 DNA reads TGTGCCAGCAGCTCTAGGGGCGGGGGTCAGCCCCAGCATTTT. Protein sequence: CASSSRGGGQPQHF. The whole variable domain, remainder taken from reference TRBV7-6 and TRBJ1-5, is GAGVSQSPRYKVTKRGQDVALRCDPISGHVSLYWYRQALGQGPEFLTYFNYEAQQDKSGLPNDRFSAERPEGSISTLTIQRTEQRDSAMYRCASSSRGGGQPQHFGDGTRLSIL.

This rearrangement joins TRBV9 to TRBJ1-3, with D uncertain. Germline V CDR1 and CDR2: SGDLS, YYNGEE. V lost 1 base, J lost 4 bases, and 6 bases lay in between. This CDR3 region has 13 residues. The CDR3 sequence: CASSVNSGNTIYF. In nucleotides, the CDR3 is TGTGCCAGCAGCGTAAATTCGGGAAACACCATATATTTT.

The chain carries TRBV18 and TRBJ1-1, with D uncertain. Trimming removed 2 bases from V and 1 base from J, with 8 bases in between. Germline CDR1 KGHSH, CDR2 LQKENI. The CDR3 has 14 residues. CDR3 in amino acids: CASSPAPANTEAFF. The DNA of the CDR3 is TGTGCCAGCTCACCAGCCCCAGCGAACACTGAAGCTTTCTTT.

This chain joins TRBV19 and TRBJ1-5; unclear D gene. The CDR3 totals 13 residues. CDR1 and CDR2 (germline): LNHDA, SQIVND (reference sequence). The V end lost 7 bases, the J end lost 7 bases, and 14 bases lay between the germline ends. CDR3 nucleotides: TGTGCCAGTATCAGGACTCTGGGGCAGCCCCAGCATTTT. The encoded protein is CASIRTLGQPQHF.

This rearrangement joins TRBV7-9 to TRBJ2-2; no firm D call. V dropped 2 bases and J dropped 1 base, with 5 bases sitting between them. This CDR3 region has 14 residues. Germline values: CDR1 SEHNR, CDR2 FQNEAQ (reference sequence). The CDR3 DNA reads as TGTGCCAGCAGCTTAACGGGGAACACCGGGGAGCTGTTTTTT. The encoded protein is CASSLTGNTGELFF.

The CDR3 loop is CASSDPTRIPTAFF. The CDR3 DNA reads as TGTGCCAGCAGTGACCCCACAAGAATCCCGACCGCTTTCTTT. The chain carries TRBV28 and TRBJ1-1; no definite D call. Germline V gives CDR1 MDHEN, CDR2 SYDVKM. The CDR3 totals 14 residues. V was cut by 5 bases and J by 11 bases, with 21 bases left in between.

The chain carries TRBV19 and TRBJ1-5; D gene uncertain. CDR3 length: 12 amino acids. V was pared by 2 bases and J by 8 bases, with 7 bases between. Per the germline V gene, CDR1 is LNHDA and CDR2 is SQIVND (reference sequence). The CDR3 is CASSIPPEPQHF. CDR3 in DNA: TGTGCCAGTAGTATACCCCCTGAGCCCCAGCATTTT.

The genes are TRBV28 and TRBJ2-3; 7 nucleotides agree with TRBD1. Germline CDR1 reads MDHEN; CDR2 reads SYDVKM. The CDR3 has 14 residues. J gave up 6 bases and V 2 bases, and 5 bases lay outside the gene matches. The CDR3 sequence is CASSLTGAEDTQYF. DNA of the CDR3: TGTGCCAGCAGTTTAACAGGGGCTGAGGATACGCAGTATTTT.

The chain links TRBV9 to TRBJ2-1; D unclear. The V end was cut by 0 bases, the J end by 3 bases, with 4 bases between. The CDR3 sequence is 13 residues long. The germline V gene encodes CDR1 SGDLS and CDR2 YYNGEE. This CDR3 is CASSVANYNEQFF. For the CDR3, the DNA is TGTGCCAGCAGCGTAGCTAACTACAATGAGCAGTTCTTC.

The CDR3 loop reads CASSLAGSHEQYF. CDR3 DNA sequence: TGTGCCAGCAGTTTAGCGGGATCCCACGAGCAGTACTTC. The chain uses TRBV6-6 and TRBJ2-7, with TRBD2 matching over 8 bases. Germline V gene sequence: CDR1 MNHNY, CDR2 SVGAGI (reference sequence). This CDR3 is built from 13 residues. Trimming cost V 4 bases and J 5 bases; bases outside gene matches: 4.

The chain is built from TRBV11-2 and TRBJ1-1, with TRBD1 as a possible D gene (6 bases). The CDR3 has 15 residues. Germline loops: CDR1 SGHAT, CDR2 FQNNGV. Trimming pared 1 base from V and 5 bases from J, leaving 14 bases between. Here the CDR3 reads CASSLGYNRATEAFF. For the CDR3, the DNA is TGTGCCAGCAGCTTAGGTTACAACAGGGCAACTGAAGCTTTCTTT.

The chain is built from TRBV30 and TRBJ1-4; D is unclear. Trimming removed 7 bases at V and 10 bases at J, with 10 bases between. Germline V lookup: CDR1 GTSNPN, CDR2 SVGIG (reference sequence). The CDR3 totals 10 residues. The CDR3 region has the DNA TGTGCCTTAGGGTCTGGAAAACTGTTTTTT. It yields the protein CALGSGKLFF.

The CDR3 DNA reads as TGTGCCAGCAGCCAAGCGGGGGGACAGAATTACAATGAGCAGTTCTTC. It yields the protein CASSQAGGQNYNEQFF. The rearrangement joins TRBV4-2 to TRBJ2-1; D might be TRBD1 or TRBD2, each matching 7 bases. Trimming took 1 base from V and 4 from J, leaving 14 bases between them. Per germline, CDR1 LGHNA and CDR2 YNFKEQ. The CDR3 sequence is 16 residues long.

V and J are TRBV28 and TRBJ2-7; D might be TRBD2 (5 bases). Trimming pared 3 bases from V and 3 bases from J, leaving 18 bases between. This CDR3 region has 16 residues. Germline CDR1 MDHEN, CDR2 SYDVKM. CDR3 region: CASSFAGLGWNYEQYF. For the CDR3, the DNA is TGTGCCAGCAGTTTCGCGGGTTTGGGGTGGAACTACGAGCAGTACTTC.

The J gene is TRBJ1-2, the V gene TRBV27; TRBD1 agrees at 7 bases. Germline V CDR1 and CDR2: MNHEY, SMNVEV (reference sequence). Trimming removed 6 bases from V and 5 bases from J; junction bases left unmatched: 12. The CDR3 covers 15 residues. The CDR3 loop reads CASRQSGTALYGYTF. The CDR3 DNA follows: TGTGCCAGCAGACAATCCGGGACAGCACTATATGGCTACACCTTC.

This clone showed up just once. The chain joins TRBV4-1 to TRBJ2-2; TRBD1 matches at 7 bases. The CDR3 is 15 residues long. The ends lost 7 bases at V and 3 bases at J; junction bases unmatched: 8. CDR1 MGHRA and CDR2 YSYEKL come from the germline V gene. The CDR3, as DNA: TGCGCCAGCATCTCGACAGGGTTGGACACCGGGGAGCTGTTTTTT. Protein product: CASISTGLDTGELFF.

The J gene is TRBJ2-4, the V gene TRBV19; D is possibly TRBD1 (5 bases). This CDR3 spans 15 amino acids. Germline V gene lookup returns CDR1 LNHDA and CDR2 SQIVND (reference sequence). V dropped 3 bases and J dropped 0 bases, with 9 bases sitting between them. The CDR3 nucleotides read TGTGCCAGTAGTATCAAGGGGCTAGCCAAAAACATTCAGTACTTC. This gives the protein CASSIKGLAKNIQYF.

This chain joins TRBV5-1 and TRBJ2-2, with 8 bases aligning to TRBD1. Trimming at V came to 3 bases and at J to 4 bases, leaving 5 bases not matched to a gene. The CDR3 covers 15 residues. Germline assignment: CDR1 SGHRS and CDR2 YFSETQ. CDR3: CASSSRGLGTGELFF. For the CDR3, the DNA is TGCGCCAGCAGCTCCAGGGGGCTGGGCACCGGGGAGCTGTTTTTT.

This clone is a singleton in its sample. The V call is TRBV6-1, the J call TRBJ1-2; D unclear. The CDR3 covers 14 residues. Germline loops: CDR1 MNHNS, CDR2 SASEGT. V lost 2 bases and J lost 3, with 10 bases in between. CDR3 protein: CASSEREVYYGYTF. DNA for the CDR3: TGTGCCAGCAGTGAAAGGGAGGTGTACTATGGCTACACCTTC.

This chain links TRBV5-1 with TRBJ1-2, with 9 bases identical to TRBD1. The junction had 4 bases not matched to a gene; V was cut back by 4 bases and J by 6 bases. Germline lookup yields CDR1 SGHRS and CDR2 YFSETQ. This CDR3 region has 13 residues. The DNA for the CDR3 is TGCGCCAGCAGCGCCAGGACAGGGGATGGCTACACCTTC. It is translated as CASSARTGDGYTF.

V is TRBV6-6 and J is TRBJ1-2; no definite D call. CDR1 and CDR2 (germline): MNHNY, SVGAGI (reference sequence). Trimming shortened V by 2 bases and J by 0 bases, and 1 base separated the two germline ends. This CDR3 has 12 amino acids. As DNA, the CDR3 is TGTGCCAGCAGTTACACTAACTATGGCTACACCTTC. Residues: CASSYTNYGYTF.

This chain connects TRBV5-4 to TRBJ2-7; 11 bases align to TRBD1. This CDR3 comprises 14 residues. Germline trimming cut 5 bases from V and 7 bases from J; bases unmatched to any gene: 8. Germline V gene lookup returns CDR1 SGHNT and CDR2 YYREEE (reference sequence). The CDR3: CASRKGTGGREQYF. The CDR3, as DNA: TGTGCCAGCAGGAAAGGGACAGGGGGTCGGGAGCAGTACTTC.